This T cell receptor (beta chain) was recorded in a study of cytomegalovirus exposure and HLA in healthy donors. Sequenced by immunoSEQ multiplex PCR; TCRdb stores in-frame clones only, minus some. The data contain 110,000 to 150,000 clones, about 94% of them singletons. There are 13 residues in the CDR3. Germline lookup yields CDR1 SGHAT and CDR2 FQNNGV. V lost 3 bases and J 3 bases, leaving 6 bases between the germline ends. The chain carries TRBV11-2 and TRBJ2-1; possible D gene TRBD2, 5 bases. The TCR originated in a man younger than 35 in good health and CMV-seropositive. The sequenced sample was PBMCs. DNA of the CDR3: TGTGCCAGCAGCTTCCGGGGCTACAATGAGCAGTTCTTC. This gives the protein CASSFRGYNEQFF. Looking up the rest from reference TRBV11-2 and TRBJ2-1 gives the full variable domain: EAGVAQSPRYKIIEKRQSVAFWCNPISGHATLYWYQQILGQGPKLLIQFQNNGVVDDSQLPKDRFSAERLKGVDSTLKIQPAKLEDSAVYLCASSFRGYNEQFFGPGTRLTVL.